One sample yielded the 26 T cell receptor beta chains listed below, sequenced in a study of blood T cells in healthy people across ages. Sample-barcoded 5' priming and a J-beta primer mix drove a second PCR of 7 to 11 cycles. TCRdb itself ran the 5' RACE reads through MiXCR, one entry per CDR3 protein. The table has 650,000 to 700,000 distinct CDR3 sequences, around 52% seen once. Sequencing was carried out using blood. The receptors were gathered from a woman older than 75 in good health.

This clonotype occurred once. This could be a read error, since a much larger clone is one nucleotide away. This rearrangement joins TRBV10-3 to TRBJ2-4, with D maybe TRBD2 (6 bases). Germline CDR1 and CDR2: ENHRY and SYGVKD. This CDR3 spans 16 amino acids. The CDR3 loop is CTISGQAGLAKNIQYF. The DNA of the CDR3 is TGTACCATCAGTGGACAAGCGGGTTTAGCCAAAAACATTCAGTACTTC.

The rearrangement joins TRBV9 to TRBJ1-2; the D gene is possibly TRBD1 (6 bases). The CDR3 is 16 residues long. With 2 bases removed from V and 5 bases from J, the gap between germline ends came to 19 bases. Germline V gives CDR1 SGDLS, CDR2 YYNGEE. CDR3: CASSVPAGGAEYGYTF. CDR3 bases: TGTGCCAGCAGCGTCCCTGCCGGGGGGGCAGAATATGGCTACACCTTC.

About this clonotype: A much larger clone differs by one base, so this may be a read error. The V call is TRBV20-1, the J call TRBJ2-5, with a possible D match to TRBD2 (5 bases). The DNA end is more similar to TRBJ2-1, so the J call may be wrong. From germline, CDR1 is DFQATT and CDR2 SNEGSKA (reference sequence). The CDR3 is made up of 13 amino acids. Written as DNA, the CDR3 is TGCAGTGCTAGGCCCAACCTGAGGGAGACCCAGTTCTTC. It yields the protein CSARPNLRETQFF.

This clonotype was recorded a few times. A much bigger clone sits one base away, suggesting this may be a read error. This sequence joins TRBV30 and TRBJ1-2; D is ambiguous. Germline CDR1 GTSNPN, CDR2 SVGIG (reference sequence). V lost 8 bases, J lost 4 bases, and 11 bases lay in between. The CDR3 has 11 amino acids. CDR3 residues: CAGIHSYGYTF. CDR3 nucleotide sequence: TGTGCCGGGATCCATTCCTATGGCTACACCTTC.

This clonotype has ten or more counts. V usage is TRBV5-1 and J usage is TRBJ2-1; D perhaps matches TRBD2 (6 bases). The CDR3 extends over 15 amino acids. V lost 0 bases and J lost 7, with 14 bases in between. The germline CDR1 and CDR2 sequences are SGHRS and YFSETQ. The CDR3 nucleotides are TGCGCCAGCAGCTTGGAGGCTAGCGACCGGAATGAGCAGTTCTTC. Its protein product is CASSLEASDRNEQFF.

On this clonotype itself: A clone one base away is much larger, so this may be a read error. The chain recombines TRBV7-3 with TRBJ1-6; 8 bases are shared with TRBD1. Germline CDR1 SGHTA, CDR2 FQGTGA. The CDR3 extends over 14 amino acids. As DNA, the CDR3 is TGTGCCTGCAGCCTCGACAGGGGTGGTTCACCCCTCCACTTT. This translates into CACSLDRGGSPLHF.

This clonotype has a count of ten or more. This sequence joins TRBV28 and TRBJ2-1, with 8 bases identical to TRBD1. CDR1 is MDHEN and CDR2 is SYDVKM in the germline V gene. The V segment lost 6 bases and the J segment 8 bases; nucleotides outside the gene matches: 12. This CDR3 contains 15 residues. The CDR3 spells CASRQTGVALYEQFF. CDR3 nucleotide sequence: TGTGCCAGCAGGCAGACAGGGGTGGCCTTGTATGAGCAGTTCTTC.

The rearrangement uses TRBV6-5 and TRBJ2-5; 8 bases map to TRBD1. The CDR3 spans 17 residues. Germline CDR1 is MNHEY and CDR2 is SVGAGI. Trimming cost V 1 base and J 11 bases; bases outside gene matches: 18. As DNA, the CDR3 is TGTGCCAGCAGTTACTTGCGTAGGGGGGACAGGAACAATGAGCAGTACTTC. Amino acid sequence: CASSYLRRGDRNNEQYF.

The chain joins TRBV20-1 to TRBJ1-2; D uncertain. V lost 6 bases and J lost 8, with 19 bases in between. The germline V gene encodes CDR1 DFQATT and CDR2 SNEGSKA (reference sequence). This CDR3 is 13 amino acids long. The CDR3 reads CSAPGIGWRGYTF. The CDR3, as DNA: TGCAGTGCCCCCGGGATCGGGTGGAGAGGCTACACCTTC.

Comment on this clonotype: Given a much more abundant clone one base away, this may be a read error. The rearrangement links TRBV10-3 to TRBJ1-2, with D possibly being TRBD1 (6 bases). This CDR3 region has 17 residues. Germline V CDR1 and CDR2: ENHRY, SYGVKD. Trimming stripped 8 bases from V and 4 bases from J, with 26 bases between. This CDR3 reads CAIGGRSSGTPSYGYTF. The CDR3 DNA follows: TGTGCCATCGGTGGCCGGTCCTCCGGGACACCTTCCTATGGCTACACCTTC.

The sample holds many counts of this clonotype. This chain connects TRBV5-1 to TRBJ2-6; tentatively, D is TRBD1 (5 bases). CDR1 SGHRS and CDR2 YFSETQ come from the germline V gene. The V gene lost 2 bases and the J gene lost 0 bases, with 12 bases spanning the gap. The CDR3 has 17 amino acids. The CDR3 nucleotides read TGCGCCAGCAGCTTATTAGGACACAACTCTGGGGCCAACGTCCTGACTTTC. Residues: CASSLLGHNSGANVLTF.

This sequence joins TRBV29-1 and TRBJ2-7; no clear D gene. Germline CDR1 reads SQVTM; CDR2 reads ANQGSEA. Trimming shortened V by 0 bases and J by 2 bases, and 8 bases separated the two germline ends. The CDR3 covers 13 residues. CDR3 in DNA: TGCAGCGTTGAAGATGGCATCACCTACGAGCAGTACTTC. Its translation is CSVEDGITYEQYF.

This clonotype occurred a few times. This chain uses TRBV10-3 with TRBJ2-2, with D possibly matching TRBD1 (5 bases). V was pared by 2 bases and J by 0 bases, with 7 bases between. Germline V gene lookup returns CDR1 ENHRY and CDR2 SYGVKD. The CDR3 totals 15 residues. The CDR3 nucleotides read TGTGCCATCAGTGAGACAGGCACGAACACCGGGGAGCTGTTTTTT. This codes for CAISETGTNTGELFF.

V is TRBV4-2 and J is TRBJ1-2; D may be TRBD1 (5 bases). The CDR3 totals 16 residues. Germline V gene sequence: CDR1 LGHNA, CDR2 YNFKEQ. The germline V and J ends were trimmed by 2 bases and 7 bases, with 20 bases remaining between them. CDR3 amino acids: CASSQSATGTLGGYTF. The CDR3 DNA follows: TGTGCCAGCAGCCAATCAGCGACCGGGACGCTTGGTGGCTACACCTTC.

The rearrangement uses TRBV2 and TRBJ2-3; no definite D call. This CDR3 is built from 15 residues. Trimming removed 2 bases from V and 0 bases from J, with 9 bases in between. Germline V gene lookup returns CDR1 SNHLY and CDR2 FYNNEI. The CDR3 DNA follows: TGTGCCAGCAGTGAATTGGGGTCTAGCACAGATACGCAGTATTTT. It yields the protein CASSELGSSTDTQYF.

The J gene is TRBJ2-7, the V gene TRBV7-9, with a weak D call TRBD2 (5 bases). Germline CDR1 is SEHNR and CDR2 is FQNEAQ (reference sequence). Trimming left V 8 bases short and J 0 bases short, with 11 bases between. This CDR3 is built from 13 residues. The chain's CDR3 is CASQRRSSYEQYF. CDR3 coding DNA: TGTGCCAGCCAAAGGAGGAGCTCCTACGAGCAGTACTTC.

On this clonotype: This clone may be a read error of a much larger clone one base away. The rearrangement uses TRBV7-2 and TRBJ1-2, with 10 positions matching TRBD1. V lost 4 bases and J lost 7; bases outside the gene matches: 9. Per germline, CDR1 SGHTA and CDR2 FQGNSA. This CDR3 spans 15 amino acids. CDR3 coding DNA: TGTGCCAGCAGCTCGGTGGGACAGGGGTTTGCTGGCTACACCTTC. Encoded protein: CASSSVGQGFAGYTF. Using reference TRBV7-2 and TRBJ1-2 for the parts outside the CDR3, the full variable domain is GAGVSQSPSNKVTEKGKDVELRCDPISGHTALYWYRQSLGQGLEFLIYFQGNSAPDKSGLPSDRFSAERTGGSVSTLTIQRTQQEDSAVYLCASSSVGQGFAGYTFGSGTRLTVV.

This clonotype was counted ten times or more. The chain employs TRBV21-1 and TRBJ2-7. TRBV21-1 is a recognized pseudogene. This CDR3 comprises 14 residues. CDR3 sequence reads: CASSKQDQDYEQYF. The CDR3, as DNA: TGTGCCAGCAGCAAACAAGACCAGGATTACGAGCAGTACTTC.

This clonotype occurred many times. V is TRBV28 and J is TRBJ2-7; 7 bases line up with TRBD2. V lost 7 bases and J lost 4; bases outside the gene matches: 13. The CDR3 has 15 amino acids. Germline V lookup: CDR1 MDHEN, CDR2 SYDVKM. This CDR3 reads CASTRTSGAIYEQYF. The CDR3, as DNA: TGTGCCAGCACCAGGACGAGCGGGGCCATATACGAGCAGTACTTC.

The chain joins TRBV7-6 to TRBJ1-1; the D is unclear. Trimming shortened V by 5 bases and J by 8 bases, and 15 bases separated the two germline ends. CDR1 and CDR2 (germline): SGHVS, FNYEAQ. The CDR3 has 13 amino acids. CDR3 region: CASSPVHGREAFF. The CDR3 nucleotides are TGTGCCAGCAGCCCCGTACACGGGAGGGAAGCTTTCTTT. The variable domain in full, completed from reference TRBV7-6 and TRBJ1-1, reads GAGVSQSPRYKVTKRGQDVALRCDPISGHVSLYWYRQALGQGPEFLTYFNYEAQQDKSGLPNDRFSAERPEGSISTLTIQRTEQRDSAMYRCASSPVHGREAFFGQGTRLTVV.

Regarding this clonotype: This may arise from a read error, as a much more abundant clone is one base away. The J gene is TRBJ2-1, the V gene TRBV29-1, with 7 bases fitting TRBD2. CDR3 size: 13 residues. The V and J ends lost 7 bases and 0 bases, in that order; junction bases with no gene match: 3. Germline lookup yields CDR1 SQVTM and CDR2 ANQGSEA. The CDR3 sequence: CSAGGSSYNEQFF. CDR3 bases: TGCAGCGCGGGAGGAAGCTCCTACAATGAGCAGTTCTTC.

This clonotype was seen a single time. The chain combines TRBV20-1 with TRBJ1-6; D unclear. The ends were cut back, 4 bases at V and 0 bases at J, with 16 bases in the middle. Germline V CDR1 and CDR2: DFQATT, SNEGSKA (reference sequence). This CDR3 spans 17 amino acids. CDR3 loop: CSATTDIGSSYNSPLHF. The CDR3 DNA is TGCAGTGCTACCACCGACATTGGAAGCTCCTATAATTCACCCCTCCACTTT.

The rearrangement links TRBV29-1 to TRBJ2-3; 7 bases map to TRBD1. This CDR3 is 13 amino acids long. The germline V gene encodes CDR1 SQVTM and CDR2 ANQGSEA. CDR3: CRVGDSVTDTQYF. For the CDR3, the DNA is TGCAGGGTAGGGGACAGTGTCACAGATACGCAGTATTTT.

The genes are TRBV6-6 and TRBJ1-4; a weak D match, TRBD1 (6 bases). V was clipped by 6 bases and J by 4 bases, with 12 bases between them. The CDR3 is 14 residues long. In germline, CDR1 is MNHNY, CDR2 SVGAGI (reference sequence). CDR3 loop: CASRPGTLNEKLFF. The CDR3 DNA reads TGTGCCAGCAGGCCCGGGACACTTAATGAAAAACTGTTTTTT.

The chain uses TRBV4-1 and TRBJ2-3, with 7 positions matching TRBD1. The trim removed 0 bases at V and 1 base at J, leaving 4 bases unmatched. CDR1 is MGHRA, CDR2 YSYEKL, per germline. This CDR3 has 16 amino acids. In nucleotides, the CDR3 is TGCGCCAGCAGCCAAGAAAGAGGGGGCGGCACAGATACGCAGTATTTT. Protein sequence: CASSQERGGGTDTQYF.

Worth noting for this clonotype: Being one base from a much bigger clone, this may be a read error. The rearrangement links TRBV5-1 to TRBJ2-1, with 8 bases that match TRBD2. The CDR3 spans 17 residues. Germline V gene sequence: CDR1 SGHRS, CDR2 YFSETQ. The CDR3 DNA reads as TGCGCCAGCAGCTCCCCAGCCCTAGCGGGTGAATACAGTGAGCAGTTCTTC. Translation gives CASSSPALAGEYSEQFF.